This T cell receptor beta chain was observed in a study of T cell responses to AZD1222 COVID-19 vaccine. TCRdb keeps only in-frame clones here, not all; method: immunoSEQ multiplex PCR. Of about 170,000 clones in the sample, 92% were seen once. Study observations and caveats: Among vaccine-associated CD4 TCRs, coverage spanned spike, with dominance at 160-218 and 743-854. Only after the peak T cell response were repertoires sampled. Among spike-specific TCRs, nearly half reportedly target unmutated variant regions.

Deletions cut 8 bases from V and 5 bases from J, with 9 bases between. Germline V gene sequence: CDR1 SGHAT, CDR2 FQDESV (reference sequence). The CDR3 length is 12 residues. On this clone: What it binds is not known.

The specimen was peripheral blood, collected on day 0 of AZD1222 vaccination. V gene TRBV11-1 combines with J gene TRBJ2-2; a weak D match, TRBD2 (5 bases). This sequence originates from an adult in good health. The CDR3, as DNA: TGTGCCAGCGGTTGGAGGACCGGGGAGCTGTTTTTT. It codes for CASGWRTGELFF.